The T cell receptor (beta chain) under discussion was sequenced for a study of blood T cell repertoires in COVID-19. Study-wide background: Whether acute or convalescent, the COVID-19 samples came from the United States, Italy and Spain.

As to this clone: This sample also contains other DNA sequences that code for the same CDR3.

CDR3 size: 11 residues. V gave up 3 bases and J gave up 5 bases, with 4 bases separating them. In germline, CDR1 is SEHNR, CDR2 FQNEAQ (reference sequence). Per the original data handling: Using reference gene primer amplification, nucleated cell counts were estimated. Profiling relied on immunoSEQ multiplex PCR, and the TCRdb table lists in-frame clones only, not all of them. V, J and clone size are those of that table, while D and trimming were read from the DNA. Of fewer than 250,000 clones listed, around 88% are singletons. The clonotype was recovered from a man over 45 with active or convalescent COVID-19. Sequencing was carried out using peripheral blood. The genes are TRBV7-9 and TRBJ2-5; D not resolved. The CDR3 sequence is CASSFRETQYF. In DNA, the CDR3 is TGTGCCAGCAGCTTCCGGGAGACCCAGTACTTC.